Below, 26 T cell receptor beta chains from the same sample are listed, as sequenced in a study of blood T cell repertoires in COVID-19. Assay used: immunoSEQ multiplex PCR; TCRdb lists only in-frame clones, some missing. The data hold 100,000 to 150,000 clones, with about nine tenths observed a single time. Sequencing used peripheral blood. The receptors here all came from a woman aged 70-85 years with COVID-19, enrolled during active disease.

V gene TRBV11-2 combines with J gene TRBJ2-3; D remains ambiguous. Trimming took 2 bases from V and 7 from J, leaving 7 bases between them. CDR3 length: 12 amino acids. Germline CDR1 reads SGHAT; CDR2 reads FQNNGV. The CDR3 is CASSLNFYTQYF. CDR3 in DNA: TGTGCCAGCAGCTTAAACTTCTATACGCAGTATTTT.

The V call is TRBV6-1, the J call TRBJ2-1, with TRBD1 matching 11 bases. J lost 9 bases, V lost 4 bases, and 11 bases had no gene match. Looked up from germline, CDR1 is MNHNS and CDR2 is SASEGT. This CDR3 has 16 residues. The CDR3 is CASSVRPGQGVGEQFF. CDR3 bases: TGTGCCAGCAGTGTTCGTCCGGGACAGGGGGTGGGTGAGCAGTTCTTC.

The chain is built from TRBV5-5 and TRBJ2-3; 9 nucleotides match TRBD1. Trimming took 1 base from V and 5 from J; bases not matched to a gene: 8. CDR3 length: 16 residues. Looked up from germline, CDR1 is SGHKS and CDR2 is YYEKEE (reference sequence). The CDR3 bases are TGTGCCAGCAGCTTGTCAACAGGGGGCGCAGGAGATACGCAGTATTTT. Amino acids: CASSLSTGGAGDTQYF.

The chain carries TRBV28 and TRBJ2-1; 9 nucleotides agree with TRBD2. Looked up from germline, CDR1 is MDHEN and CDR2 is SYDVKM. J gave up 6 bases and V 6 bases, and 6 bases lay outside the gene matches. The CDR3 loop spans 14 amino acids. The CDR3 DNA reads TGTGCCAGCAGCCCTAGCGGGGCGGGCAATGAGCAGTTCTTC. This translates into CASSPSGAGNEQFF. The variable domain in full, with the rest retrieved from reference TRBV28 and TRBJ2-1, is DVKVTQSSRYLVKRTGEKVFLECVQDMDHENMFWYRQDPGLGLRLIYFSYDVKMKEKGDIPEGYSVSREKKERFSLILESASTNQTSMYLCASSPSGAGNEQFFGPGTRLTVL.

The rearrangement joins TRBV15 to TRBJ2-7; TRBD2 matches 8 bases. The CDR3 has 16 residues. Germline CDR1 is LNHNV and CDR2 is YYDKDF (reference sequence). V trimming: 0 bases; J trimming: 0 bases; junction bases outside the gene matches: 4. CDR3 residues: CATSREGGGSSYEQYF. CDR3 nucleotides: TGTGCCACCAGCAGAGAAGGCGGGGGGAGCTCCTACGAGCAGTACTTC.

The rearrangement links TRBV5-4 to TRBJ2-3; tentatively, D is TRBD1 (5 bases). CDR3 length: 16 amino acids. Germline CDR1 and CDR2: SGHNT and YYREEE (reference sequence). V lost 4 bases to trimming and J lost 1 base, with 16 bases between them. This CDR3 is CASSDRGAMGTDTQYF. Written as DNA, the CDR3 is TGTGCCAGCAGCGATCGTGGGGCAATGGGCACAGATACGCAGTATTTT. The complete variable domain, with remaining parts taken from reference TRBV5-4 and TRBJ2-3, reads ETGVTQSPTHLIKTRGQQVTLRCSSQSGHNTVSWYQQALGQGPQFIFQYYREEENGRGNFPPRFSGLQFPNYSSELNVNALELDDSALYLCASSDRGAMGTDTQYFGPGTRLTVL.

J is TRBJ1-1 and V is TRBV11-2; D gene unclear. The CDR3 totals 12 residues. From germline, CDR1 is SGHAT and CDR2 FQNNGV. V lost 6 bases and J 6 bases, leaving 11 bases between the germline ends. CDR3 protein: CASRIRGPEAFF. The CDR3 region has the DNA TGTGCCAGCAGGATTAGAGGGCCTGAAGCTTTCTTT.

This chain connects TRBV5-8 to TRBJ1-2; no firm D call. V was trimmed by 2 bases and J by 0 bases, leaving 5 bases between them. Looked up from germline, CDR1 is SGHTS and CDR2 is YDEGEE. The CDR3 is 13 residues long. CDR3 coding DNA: TGTGCCAGCAGCTTTAGAGCTAACTATGGCTACACCTTC. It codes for CASSFRANYGYTF.

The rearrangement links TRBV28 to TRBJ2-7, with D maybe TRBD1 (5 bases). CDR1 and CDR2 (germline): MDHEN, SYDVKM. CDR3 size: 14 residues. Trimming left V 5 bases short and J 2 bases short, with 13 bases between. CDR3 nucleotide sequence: TGTGCCAGCAGTCCAATCGACAGAGCCTACGAGCAGTACTTC. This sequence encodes CASSPIDRAYEQYF.

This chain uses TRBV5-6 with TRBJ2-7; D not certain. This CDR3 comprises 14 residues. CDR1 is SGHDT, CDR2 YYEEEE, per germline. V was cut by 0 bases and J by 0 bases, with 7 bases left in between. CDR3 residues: CASSLAADSYEQYF. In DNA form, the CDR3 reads TGTGCCAGCAGCTTGGCCGCGGACTCCTACGAGCAGTACTTC.

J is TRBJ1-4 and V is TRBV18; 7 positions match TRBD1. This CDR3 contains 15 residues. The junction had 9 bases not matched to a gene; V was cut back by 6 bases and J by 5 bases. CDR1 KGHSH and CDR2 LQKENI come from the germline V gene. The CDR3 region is CASSPGQAGNEKLFF. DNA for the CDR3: TGTGCCAGCTCCCCCGGACAGGCCGGGAATGAAAAACTGTTTTTT.

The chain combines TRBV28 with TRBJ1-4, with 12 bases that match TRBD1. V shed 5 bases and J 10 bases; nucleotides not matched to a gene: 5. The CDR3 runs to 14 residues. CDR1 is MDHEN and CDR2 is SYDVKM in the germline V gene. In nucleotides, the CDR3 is TGTGCCAGCAGTCCGGGACAGGGGGCGAGAAAACTGTTTTTT. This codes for CASSPGQGARKLFF.

The CDR3 reads CASEGQGSSYEQYF. The CDR3 DNA is TGTGCCAGCGAGGGACAGGGGTCCTCCTACGAGCAGTACTTC. This chain connects TRBV3-1 (or the pseudogene TRBV3-2) to TRBJ2-7; TRBD1 agrees at 10 bases. V lost 8 bases to trimming and J lost 0 bases; unmatched junction nucleotides: 4. The CDR3 runs 14 residues. The germline gives CDR1 LGHDT, CDR2 YNNKEL (reference sequence).

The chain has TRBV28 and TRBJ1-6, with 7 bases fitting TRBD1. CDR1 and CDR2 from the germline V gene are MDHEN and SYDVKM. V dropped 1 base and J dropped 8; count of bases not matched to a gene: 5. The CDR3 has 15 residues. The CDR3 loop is CASSLSGQRDSPLHF. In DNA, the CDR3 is TGTGCCAGCAGTTTATCGGGACAGAGGGATTCACCCCTCCACTTT.

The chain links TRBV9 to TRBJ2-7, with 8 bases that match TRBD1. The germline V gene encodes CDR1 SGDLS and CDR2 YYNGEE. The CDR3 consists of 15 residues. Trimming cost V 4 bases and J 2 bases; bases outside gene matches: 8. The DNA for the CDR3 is TGTGCCAGCAGCACTTCTCAGGGGGCAACCTACGAGCAGTACTTC. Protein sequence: CASSTSQGATYEQYF.

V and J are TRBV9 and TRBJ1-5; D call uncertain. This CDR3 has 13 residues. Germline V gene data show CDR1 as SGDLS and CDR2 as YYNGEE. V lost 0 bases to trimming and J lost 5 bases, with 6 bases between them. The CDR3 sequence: CASSVDQDQPQHF. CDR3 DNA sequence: TGTGCCAGCAGCGTAGACCAGGATCAGCCCCAGCATTTT.

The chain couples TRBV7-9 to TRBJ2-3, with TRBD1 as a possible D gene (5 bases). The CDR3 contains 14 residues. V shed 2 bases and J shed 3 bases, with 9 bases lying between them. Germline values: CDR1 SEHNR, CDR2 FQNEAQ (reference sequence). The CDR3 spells CASSLQGWTDTQYF. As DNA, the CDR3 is TGTGCCAGCAGCTTACAGGGTTGGACAGATACGCAGTATTTT.

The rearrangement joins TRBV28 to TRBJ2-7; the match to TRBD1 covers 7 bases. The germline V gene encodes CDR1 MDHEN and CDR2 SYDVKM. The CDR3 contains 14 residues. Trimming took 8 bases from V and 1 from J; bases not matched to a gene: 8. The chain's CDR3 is CASSTGVRSYEQYF. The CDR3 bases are TGTGCCAGCTCAACAGGGGTACGGTCCTACGAGCAGTACTTC.

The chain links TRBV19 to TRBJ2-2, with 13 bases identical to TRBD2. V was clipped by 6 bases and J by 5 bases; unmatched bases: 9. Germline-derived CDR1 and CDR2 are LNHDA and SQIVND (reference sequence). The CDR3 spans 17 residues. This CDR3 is CASSSEPGLAGTGELFF. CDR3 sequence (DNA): TGTGCCAGTAGCTCCGAACCGGGACTAGCGGGAACCGGGGAGCTGTTTTTT.

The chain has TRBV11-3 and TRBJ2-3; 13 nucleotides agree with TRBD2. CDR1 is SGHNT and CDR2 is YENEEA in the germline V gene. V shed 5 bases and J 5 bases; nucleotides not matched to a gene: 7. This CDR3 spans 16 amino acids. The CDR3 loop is CASSKTSGGPGDTQYF. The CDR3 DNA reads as TGTGCCAGCAGCAAGACTAGCGGGGGGCCGGGAGATACGCAGTATTTT.

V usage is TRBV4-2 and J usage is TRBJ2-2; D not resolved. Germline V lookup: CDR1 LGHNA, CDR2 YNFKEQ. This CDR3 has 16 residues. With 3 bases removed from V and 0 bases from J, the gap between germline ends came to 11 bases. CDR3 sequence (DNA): TGTGCCAGCAGCCAGCAAGTGGGCGCGAACACCGGGGAGCTGTTTTTT. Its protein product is CASSQQVGANTGELFF.

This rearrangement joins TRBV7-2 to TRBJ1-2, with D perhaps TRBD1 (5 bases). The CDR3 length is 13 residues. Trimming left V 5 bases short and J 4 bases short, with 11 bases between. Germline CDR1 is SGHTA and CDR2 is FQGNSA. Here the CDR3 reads CASSPRGGYGYTF. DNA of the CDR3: TGTGCCAGCAGCCCTCGCGGGGGCTATGGCTACACCTTC. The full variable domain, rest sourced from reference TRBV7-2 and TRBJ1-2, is GAGVSQSPSNKVTEKGKDVELRCDPISGHTALYWYRQSLGQGLEFLIYFQGNSAPDKSGLPSDRFSAERTGGSVSTLTIQRTQQEDSAVYLCASSPRGGYGYTFGSGTRLTVV.

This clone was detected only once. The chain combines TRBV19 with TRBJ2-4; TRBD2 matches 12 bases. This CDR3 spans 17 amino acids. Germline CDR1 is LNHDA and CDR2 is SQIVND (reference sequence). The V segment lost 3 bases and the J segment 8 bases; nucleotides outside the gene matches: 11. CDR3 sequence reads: CASSIPSLAGGLHIQYF. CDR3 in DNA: TGTGCCAGTAGTATTCCCTCACTAGCGGGGGGTCTCCACATTCAGTACTTC. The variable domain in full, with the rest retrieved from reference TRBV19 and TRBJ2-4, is DGGITQSPKYLFRKEGQNVTLSCEQNLNHDAMYWYRQDPGQGLRLIYYSQIVNDFQKGDIAEGYSVSREKKESFPLTVTSAQKNPTAFYLCASSIPSLAGGLHIQYFGAGTRLSVL.

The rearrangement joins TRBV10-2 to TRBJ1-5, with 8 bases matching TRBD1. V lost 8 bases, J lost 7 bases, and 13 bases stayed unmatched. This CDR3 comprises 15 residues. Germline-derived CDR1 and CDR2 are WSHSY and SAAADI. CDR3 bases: TGCGCCAGCGGTGGGACAGGTGGGGTGGACCAGCCCCAGCATTTT. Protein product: CASGGTGGVDQPQHF.

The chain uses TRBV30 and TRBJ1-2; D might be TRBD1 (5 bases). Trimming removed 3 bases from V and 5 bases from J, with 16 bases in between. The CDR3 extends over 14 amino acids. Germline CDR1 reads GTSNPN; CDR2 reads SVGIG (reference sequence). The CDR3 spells CAWSRGPGRYGYTF. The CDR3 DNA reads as TGTGCCTGGAGCCGGGGTCCAGGGAGGTATGGCTACACCTTC.

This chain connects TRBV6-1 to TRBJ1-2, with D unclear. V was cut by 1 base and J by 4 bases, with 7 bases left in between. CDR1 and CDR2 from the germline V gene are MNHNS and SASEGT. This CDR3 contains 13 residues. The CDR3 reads CASSEVGSYGYTF. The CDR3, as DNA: TGTGCCAGCAGTGAAGTGGGGAGCTATGGCTACACCTTC.